The rows below give T cell receptor beta chains drawn from one sample of a study of blood T cells in healthy people across ages. Each CDR3 protein is one row after TCRdb ran MiXCR on the 5' RACE reads. Here the sample spans about 1.7 million distinct CDR3 sequences, under 30% being singletons. Sequenced input: blood. Every receptor here comes from a woman aged 25 to 39 in good health. Each CDR3 is given with its conserved first and last residue. D genes are given only for firm matches. Expanded clones are given a class, and other clones once, few, many or no size at all.

abundance: once; v_gene: TRBV28; d_gene: .; len: 13; j_gene: TRBJ1-1; CDR3nt: TGTGCCAGCCAAGCTGGTGAGAACACTGAAGCTTTCTTT; CDR3aa: CASQAGENTEAFF
abundance: .; v_gene: TRBV5-1; d_gene: TRBD2; len: 15; j_gene: TRBJ2-5; CDR3nt: TGCGCCAGCAGCGTCGCTCTAGCGGGGAAAGAGACCCAGTACTTC; CDR3aa: CASSVALAGKETQYF
abundance: .; v_gene: TRBV4-1; d_gene: .; len: 13; j_gene: TRBJ1-1; CDR3nt: TGCGCCAGCAGCCAAGGGGTCGGGGTCGAAGCTTTCTTT; CDR3aa: CASSQGVGVEAFF
abundance: few; v_gene: TRBV27; d_gene: TRBD2; len: 16; j_gene: TRBJ2-1; CDR3nt: TGTGCCAGCAGTTTCTTCGGGGGGATCTCCTACAATGAGCAGTTCTTC; CDR3aa: CASSFFGGISYNEQFF
abundance: few; v_gene: TRBV5-1; d_gene: TRBD1; len: 16; j_gene: TRBJ2-3; CDR3nt: TGCGCCAGCAGCCCCAGGGACAGAACTAGCACAGATACGCAGTATTTT; CDR3aa: CASSPRDRTSTDTQYF
abundance: few; v_gene: TRBV9; d_gene: .; len: 15; j_gene: TRBJ2-1; CDR3nt: TGTGCCAGCAGCGTAATGGGGATATCCTACAATGAGCAGTTCTTC; CDR3aa: CASSVMGISYNEQFF
abundance: .; v_gene: TRBV18; d_gene: .; len: 14; j_gene: TRBJ1-2; CDR3nt: TGTGCCAGCTCACCAGGTTCAGACTACTTAGACTGCACCTTC; CDR3aa: CASSPGSDYLDCTF
abundance: few; v_gene: TRBV29-1; d_gene: TRBD1; len: 13; j_gene: TRBJ2-7; CDR3nt: TGCAGCGTTATCCCACAGGGGACGTACGAGCAGTACTTC; CDR3aa: CSVIPQGTYEQYF
abundance: .; v_gene: TRBV10-3; d_gene: TRBD2; len: 15; j_gene: TRBJ2-3; CDR3nt: TGTGCCATCAGGGAGCGAGCGATACTAGCGACTACGCAGTATTTT; CDR3aa: CAIRERAILATTQYF
abundance: many; v_gene: TRBV10-2; d_gene: TRBD2; len: 14; j_gene: TRBJ2-7; CDR3nt: TGTGCCAGCAGCACTAGCGGGGGATCCTACGAGCAGTACTTC; CDR3aa: CASSTSGGSYEQYF
abundance: many; v_gene: TRBV6-1; d_gene: .; len: 14; j_gene: TRBJ2-7; CDR3nt: TGTGCCAGCAGTGAAGCGCAGAGGGCCTACGAGCAGTACTTC; CDR3aa: CASSEAQRAYEQYF
abundance: .; v_gene: TRBV21-1; d_gene: .; len: 14; j_gene: TRBJ1-5; CDR3nt: TGTGCCAGCAGCGCCCGCTATGAAACCCAGCCCCAGCATTTT; CDR3aa: CASSARYETQPQHF
abundance: once; v_gene: TRBV2; d_gene: .; len: 14; j_gene: TRBJ1-1; CDR3nt: TGTGCCAGCAGTGAACTTCGGATAAACACTGAAGCTTTCTTT; CDR3aa: CASSELRINTEAFF
abundance: many; v_gene: TRBV28; d_gene: .; len: 13; j_gene: TRBJ1-1; CDR3nt: TGTGCCAGCAGCCTAGTTGTACTCCCCTGGGCTTTCTTT; CDR3aa: CASSLVVLPWAFF
abundance: .; v_gene: TRBV10-1; d_gene: TRBD1; len: 16; j_gene: TRBJ2-1; CDR3nt: TGCGCCAGCAGTCCTTGGACAGGGGTGGTGAGGGATGAGCAGTTCTTC; CDR3aa: CASSPWTGVVRDEQFF
abundance: .; v_gene: TRBV29-1; d_gene: .; len: 15; j_gene: TRBJ1-2; CDR3nt: TGCAGCGTCGTGGGGAGCTCAGGGGACTACTATGGCTACACCTTC; CDR3aa: CSVVGSSGDYYGYTF
abundance: .; v_gene: TRBV7-2; d_gene: TRBD1; len: 17; j_gene: TRBJ2-7; CDR3nt: TGTGCCAACAGCTTAGAAGCATCCGGGACAGGCGGCTACGAGCAGTACTTC; CDR3aa: CANSLEASGTGGYEQYF
abundance: .; v_gene: TRBV28; d_gene: .; len: 15; j_gene: TRBJ2-7; CDR3nt: TGTGCCAGCAGTTTTGTCTCCCGGACCTACTACGAGCAGTACTTC; CDR3aa: CASSFVSRTYYEQYF